The entry below describes one T cell receptor beta chain. Its matching antigen is unknown. The PCR employed 60 Vbeta primers together with 13 Jbeta primers. Clones were sequenced by immunoSEQ multiplex PCR, and TCRdb holds only the in-frame ones, with some missing. Here the sample spans almost 200,000 clones, around 78% being singletons. These data are taken from a study of cytomegalovirus exposure and HLA in healthy donors. Overall study context: Out of roughly 200 million T cells, an earlier analysis found 117 million unique TCR beta sequences in total.

Study results and limitations: For most TCR beta V segments, an earlier analysis put the productive rate at about 90% or about 30% of the time. Diagnosis of cytomegalovirus status made by the classifier reportedly showed high specificity and sensitivity.

Germline CDR1 MGHRA, CDR2 YSYEKL. Trimming took off 3 bases at V and 12 bases at J, with 17 bases between the two ends. This CDR3 region has 14 residues. J is TRBJ2-2 and V is TRBV4-1; D possibly corresponds to TRBD1 (6 bases). Material for sequencing was PBMCs. This TCR derives from a man aged 25-45 years in good health and CMV-seronegative. The CDR3 loop reads CASSHPGHPNQLFF. CDR3 coding DNA: TGCGCCAGCAGCCACCCGGGACACCCGAACCAGCTGTTTTTT.